A selection of T cell receptor beta chains follows, all from one sample in a study of CD8 T cells in ankylosing spondylitis. Via MiXCR, TCRdb re-called the 5' RACE reads, giving one row per CDR3 protein. Among about 190,000 distinct CDR3 sequences, 10% to 15% were seen once, and the ten largest hold about 10%. Material for sequencing was blood, either unsorted or a sorted T cell fraction (not recorded which). These receptors were taken from a female donor with ankylosing spondylitis or in good health (not recorded which). CDR3s leave out the opening cysteine and the closing phenylalanine or tryptophan. A D gene is named only where the DNA matches it firmly.

v_gene	d_gene	CDR3aa
TRBV6-2/TRBV6-3	-	ASNVAKAGELF
TRBV5-6	-	ASSLGNADTQY
TRBV5-1	-	ASSLAIGNEQF
TRBV29-1	TRBD2	SVAKREDNEQF
TRBV3-1	-	ASSQEGLAEQF
TRBV21-1	-	ASSKGLAGAGELF
TRBV5-1	TRBD2	ASSLRDLSGNPYNEQF
TRBV20-1	-	SDGDPGYTQY
TRBV7-8	-	ASSLAPGGGYEQY
TRBV20-1	TRBD2	SAPGTSGPYEQY
TRBV7-9	TRBD1	ASSRQQGARDGYT
TRBV20-1	TRBD2	SASGGLANNEQY
TRBV7-2	-	ASSSLRYEQY
TRBV24-1	-	AAAKQNTGELF
TRBV5-1	-	ASSLGDVSEKLF
TRBV6-2/TRBV6-3	TRBD2	ASSYSPAGNSYEQY
TRBV27	TRBD2	ASSLRAGGVNEQF
TRBV6-2/TRBV6-3	-	ASSPRPGVNQPQH
TRBV11-3	-	ASSLESNTEAF
TRBV6-1	-	ASGKTGVTEAF
TRBV12-3/TRBV12-4	-	ASSFKGGQPQH
TRBV7-2	-	ASSFLGNNAEAF
TRBV10-3	-	AISGSGANVLT
TRBV7-9	TRBD2	ASSPQSGSPYNEQF
TRBV30	-	AWSVLWGETQY
TRBV28	TRBD1	ASRPGQGHSPLH
TRBV5-1	TRBD1	ASSEQGAYGYT
TRBV28	-	ASKLDGSYEQY
TRBV9	-	ASSVTGTTQY
TRBV14	-	ASSDGLVGEQY
TRBV6-2/TRBV6-3	-	ASSYSTALNQPQH
TRBV2	-	ASSDSGGTYEQY
TRBV4-2	TRBD2	ASSQDGRLAGRQETQY